This passage covers 29 T cell receptor beta chains from one sample sequenced in a study of blood T cell repertoires in COVID-19. Data came from immunoSEQ multiplex PCR; TCRdb stores just in-frame clones and leaves some out. The sample consists of about 300,000 clones, approximately 84% of them appearing once. Sample: peripheral blood. Source of these receptors: a human donor with COVID-19, enrolled during active disease. The donor label of this sample is uncertain.

This rearrangement joins TRBV6-5 to TRBJ1-1; possible D gene TRBD1, 6 bases. V dropped 7 bases and J dropped 3 bases, with 12 bases sitting between them. This CDR3 comprises 13 residues. Germline CDR1 is MNHEY and CDR2 is SVGAGI. This CDR3 reads CASKRGKDTEAFF. CDR3 sequence (DNA): TGTGCCAGCAAAAGGGGGAAGGACACTGAAGCTTTCTTT.

The V gene is TRBV6-5, the J gene TRBJ2-2; 7 bases are a match to TRBD1. Germline V gives CDR1 MNHEY, CDR2 SVGAGI. This CDR3 comprises 14 residues. V lost 8 bases to trimming and J lost 4 bases; unmatched junction nucleotides: 7. CDR3 sequence (DNA): TGTGCCAGCGGCCCGAGACAGGGCACCGGGGAGCTGTTTTTT. This gives the protein CASGPRQGTGELFF.

The chain couples TRBV28 to TRBJ1-1; no reliable D call. This CDR3 has 14 amino acids. V lost 2 bases, J lost 2 bases, and 9 bases lay in between. Germline-derived CDR1 and CDR2 are MDHEN and SYDVKM. DNA of the CDR3: TGTGCCAGCAGTTTAAAACAGCTTAACACTGAAGCTTTCTTT. As protein: CASSLKQLNTEAFF.

This clone occurred many times. The chain carries TRBV28 and TRBJ2-7, with D maybe TRBD2 (5 bases). The ends were cut back, 4 bases at V and 6 bases at J, with 16 bases in the middle. Germline V gene data show CDR1 as MDHEN and CDR2 as SYDVKM. The length of the CDR3 is 14 residues. CDR3 in DNA: TGTGCCAGCAGTTCCCCGCTAGCTGCCAGCGAGCAGTACTTC. Translation: CASSSPLAASEQYF.

The rearrangement joins TRBV5-8 to TRBJ1-4; TRBD1 is a possible D gene (6 bases). The CDR3 is made up of 18 amino acids. Trimming took 4 bases from V and 4 from J, leaving 23 bases between them. Germline-derived CDR1 and CDR2 are SGHTS and YDEGEE. The CDR3 sequence is CASSRTLGAGVLNEKLFF. The DNA for the CDR3 is TGTGCCAGCAGCCGAACCCTTGGGGCAGGGGTACTTAATGAAAAACTGTTTTTT.

V usage is TRBV7-9 and J usage is TRBJ2-1, with TRBD1 matching over 9 bases. Looked up from germline, CDR1 is SEHNR and CDR2 is FQNEAQ (reference sequence). The ends lost 5 bases at V and 4 bases at J; junction bases unmatched: 6. The CDR3 spans 15 residues. The CDR3 region has the DNA TGTGCCAGCAGCGACCGGGACAGGGATTACAATGAGCAGTTCTTC. This gives the protein CASSDRDRDYNEQFF.

The chain is built from TRBV11-2 and TRBJ1-5; the match to TRBD1 covers 7 bases. The CDR3 covers 14 residues. Germline V gene lookup returns CDR1 SGHAT and CDR2 FQNNGV. The J segment lost 11 bases and the V segment lost 1 base, leaving 8 bases of the junction unmatched. This chain's CDR3 is CASSLGRGQGAQHF. The CDR3, as DNA: TGTGCCAGCAGCTTAGGTAGGGGCCAGGGGGCCCAGCATTTT.

The V call is TRBV6-5, the J call TRBJ2-5; 7 bases are shared with TRBD2. J lost 2 bases, V lost 0 bases, and 3 bases had no gene match. Looked up from germline, CDR1 is MNHEY and CDR2 is SVGAGI. The CDR3 is 15 amino acids. CDR3 amino acids: CASSYSNGGQETQYF. The CDR3 nucleotides are TGTGCCAGCAGTTACTCGAACGGGGGGCAAGAGACCCAGTACTTC.

This chain joins TRBV5-1 and TRBJ1-5, with no clear D. The CDR3 runs 15 residues. V shed 4 bases and J shed 4 bases, with 15 bases lying between them. Germline V CDR1 and CDR2: SGHRS, YFSETQ. For the CDR3, the DNA is TGCGCCAGCAGCCTTGGTATCGGAGTAAATCAGCCCCAGCATTTT. It yields the protein CASSLGIGVNQPQHF. Variable domain in full (rest from reference TRBV5-1 and TRBJ1-5): KAGVTQTPRYLIKTRGQQVTLSCSPISGHRSVSWYQQTPGQGLQFLFEYFSETQRNKGNFPGRFSGRQFSNSRSEMNVSTLELGDSALYLCASSLGIGVNQPQHFGDGTRLSIL.

This chain uses TRBV27 with TRBJ2-1; possibly TRBD2 for D (5 bases). CDR1 and CDR2 from the germline V gene are MNHEY and SMNVEV (reference sequence). This CDR3 spans 15 amino acids. V was trimmed by 6 bases and J by 4 bases, leaving 16 bases between them. This CDR3 is CASSIRTEGYNEQFF. The CDR3 DNA reads as TGTGCCAGCAGCATCCGGACTGAAGGTTACAATGAGCAGTTCTTC.

This clone has just a few counts. CDR3 DNA sequence: TGTGCCAGCAGCTCAAGGACTAGCAATGAGCAGTTCTTC. Protein product: CASSSRTSNEQFF. This rearrangement joins TRBV5-8 to TRBJ2-1, with 7 nucleotides matching TRBD2. The V gene end was trimmed by 3 bases and the J gene end by 6 bases; junction bases not matched to a gene: 3. Germline assignment: CDR1 SGHTS and CDR2 YDEGEE. The length of the CDR3 is 13 residues.

The chain combines TRBV12-3 or TRBV12-4 with TRBJ1-5; no reliable D call. Trimming cost V 4 bases and J 7 bases, with 8 bases left between them. The CDR3 covers 12 residues. Here the CDR3 DNA reads TGTGCCAGCAGTTATGGGAGCCAGCCCCAGCATTTT. Amino acids: CASSYGSQPQHF.

This CDR3 is CASSDSGTGDYEQYF. DNA of the CDR3: TGTGCCAGCAGCGACTCCGGGACAGGGGACTACGAGCAGTACTTC. The genes are TRBV5-4 and TRBJ2-7, with TRBD1 matching 10 bases. There are 15 residues in the CDR3. CDR1 SGHNT and CDR2 YYREEE come from the germline V gene (reference sequence). The V gene end was trimmed by 4 bases and the J gene end by 3 bases; junction bases not matched to a gene: 7.

The CDR3 is CASSSGDLWRGQPQHF. CDR3 nucleotides: TGTGCCAGCAGTTCTGGGGACCTCTGGAGGGGTCAGCCCCAGCATTTT. The chain carries TRBV28 and TRBJ1-5, with D possibly being TRBD1 (5 bases). Germline V lookup: CDR1 MDHEN, CDR2 SYDVKM. Trimming pared 4 bases from V and 6 bases from J, leaving 19 bases between. The CDR3 covers 16 residues. Combining the CDR3 with reference TRBV28 and TRBJ1-5 gives the whole variable domain DVKVTQSSRYLVKRTGEKVFLECVQDMDHENMFWYRQDPGLGLRLIYFSYDVKMKEKGDIPEGYSVSREKKERFSLILESASTNQTSMYLCASSSGDLWRGQPQHFGDGTRLSIL.

This chain uses TRBV5-6 with TRBJ1-4; D gene ambiguous. In germline, CDR1 is SGHDT, CDR2 YYEEEE. The CDR3 is made up of 14 amino acids. Trimming removed 4 bases at V and 2 bases at J, with 9 bases between. The CDR3 bases are TGTGCCAGCAGCCCCCCAGTTACTAATGAAAAACTGTTTTTT. Protein sequence: CASSPPVTNEKLFF.

The rearrangement links TRBV6-5 to TRBJ2-7, with 11 bases that match TRBD1. The length of the CDR3 is 15 residues. V trimming: 4 bases; J trimming: 2 bases; junction bases outside the gene matches: 4. Germline values: CDR1 MNHEY, CDR2 SVGAGI. The DNA of the CDR3 is TGTGCCAGCAGTTCCGGGACAGGGGGGACCTACGAGCAGTACTTC. It translates to CASSSGTGGTYEQYF.

The chain carries TRBV9 and TRBJ1-1; D perhaps matches TRBD1 (6 bases). Germline V gene data show CDR1 as SGDLS and CDR2 as YYNGEE. V was pared by 0 bases and J by 2 bases, with 11 bases between. The CDR3 covers 15 residues. CDR3 region: CASSVAGDPNTEAFF. For the CDR3, the DNA is TGTGCCAGCAGCGTAGCAGGGGACCCAAACACTGAAGCTTTCTTT.

The chain employs TRBV2 and TRBJ1-3, with 7 bases aligning to TRBD1. The CDR3 loop spans 15 amino acids. The junction had 10 bases not matched to a gene; V was cut back by 7 bases and J by 4 bases. Germline CDR1 SNHLY, CDR2 FYNNEI. The CDR3 DNA reads TGTGCCAGCACCCTGACAGGGCCCAAGGGAAACACCATATATTTT. The encoded protein is CASTLTGPKGNTIYF.

There are a few counts of this clone. The V gene is TRBV4-1, the J gene TRBJ2-5, with D possibly matching TRBD2 (5 bases). The germline V and J ends were trimmed by 0 bases and 1 base, with 9 bases remaining between them. This CDR3 has 15 amino acids. Germline CDR1 reads MGHRA; CDR2 reads YSYEKL. CDR3 coding DNA: TGCGCCAGCAGCCAAGATCCGGACTTCCAAGAGACCCAGTACTTC. Translating it yields CASSQDPDFQETQYF.

V gene TRBV21-1 combines with J gene TRBJ1-5; TRBD1, the table's D call, was not compared with the DNA. TRBV21-1 is described as a pseudogene. This CDR3 region has 17 residues. In DNA, the CDR3 is TGTGCCAGGCCAAGTCAGGGGATCTCTAGGAGCAATCAGCCCCAGCATTTT. It translates to CARPSQGISRSNQPQHF.

This chain links TRBV5-1 with TRBJ2-3, with 8 bases aligning to TRBD2. V lost 0 bases and J lost 1; bases outside the gene matches: 4. CDR1 is SGHRS and CDR2 is YFSETQ in the germline V gene. The CDR3 runs to 16 residues. The chain's CDR3 is CASSLAAGARTDTQYF. In DNA form, the CDR3 reads TGCGCCAGCAGCTTGGCAGCGGGAGCTCGCACAGATACGCAGTATTTT.

The chain is built from TRBV19 and TRBJ2-2; D perhaps matches TRBD2 (5 bases). Trimming stripped 6 bases from V and 6 bases from J, with 14 bases between. From germline, CDR1 is LNHDA and CDR2 SQIVND (reference sequence). The CDR3 totals 14 residues. CDR3 nucleotides: TGTGCCAGTAGGGAGGAGAACTTCGCCGGGGAGCTGTTTTTT. It encodes CASREENFAGELFF.

The rearrangement joins TRBV7-8 to TRBJ2-2, with 7 positions matching TRBD2. Per the germline V gene, CDR1 is SGHVS and CDR2 is FQNEAQ. CDR3 size: 15 residues. V lost 0 bases, J lost 3 bases, and 1 base stayed unmatched. The CDR3 coding sequence is TGTGCCAGCAGCTTAGCGGGAGGGGACACCGGGGAGCTGTTTTTT. Its translation: CASSLAGGDTGELFF. The whole variable domain, remainder taken from reference TRBV7-8 and TRBJ2-2, is GAGVSQSPRYKVAKRGQDVALRCDPISGHVSLFWYQQALGQGPEFLTYFQNEAQLDKSGLPSDRFFAERPEGSVSTLKIQRTQQEDSAVYLCASSLAGGDTGELFFGEGSRLTVL.

This rearrangement joins TRBV7-9 to TRBJ2-5; no clear D. CDR1 SEHNR and CDR2 FQNEAQ come from the germline V gene (reference sequence). The CDR3 spans 13 residues. Trimming took off 1 base at V and 2 bases at J, with 5 bases between the two ends. The CDR3 loop reads CASSLVVQETQYF. Here the CDR3 DNA reads TGTGCCAGCAGCTTAGTCGTTCAAGAGACCCAGTACTTC.

This clone has a single count. The gene calls are TRBV5-1 and TRBJ2-7; 7 bases align to TRBD2. Trimming took 3 bases from V and 2 from J; bases not matched to a gene: 11. Germline values: CDR1 SGHRS, CDR2 YFSETQ. CDR3 size: 16 residues. The CDR3 sequence is CASSSPQAGNPYEQYF. In DNA form, the CDR3 reads TGCGCCAGCAGCTCCCCACAAGCGGGGAATCCCTACGAGCAGTACTTC.

The gene calls are TRBV30 and TRBJ1-3; D gene ambiguous. Germline CDR1 GTSNPN, CDR2 SVGIG (reference sequence). Trimming pared 0 bases from V and 0 bases from J, leaving 12 bases between. This CDR3 region has 16 residues. CDR3 DNA: TGTGCCTGGAGTGTCCCCGGGAGGATCTCTGGAAACACCATATATTTT. This codes for CAWSVPGRISGNTIYF.

The chain joins TRBV7-2 to TRBJ2-7; D unresolved. Trimming removed 6 bases from V and 0 bases from J, with 12 bases in between. The CDR3 is 14 residues long. Germline CDR1 reads SGHTA; CDR2 reads FQGNSA. The CDR3 here is CASSLYEASYEQYF. CDR3 nucleotide sequence: TGTGCCAGCAGTTTGTATGAGGCCTCCTACGAGCAGTACTTC.

Turning to this clone: Other DNA sequences of this sample code for an identical CDR3. The J gene is TRBJ2-3, the V gene TRBV11-3, with D unclear. The CDR3 has 14 amino acids. The germline gives CDR1 SGHNT, CDR2 YENEEA. V lost 1 base and J lost 1, with 6 bases in between. CDR3 in DNA: TGTGCCAGCAGCTTAGGGAGAGGCACAGATACGCAGTATTTT. It codes for CASSLGRGTDTQYF. The entire variable domain, with the rest obtained from reference TRBV11-3 and TRBJ2-3, is as follows: EAGVVQSPRYKIIEKKQPVAFWCNPISGHNTLYWYLQNLGQGPELLIRYENEEAVDDSQLPKDRFSAERLKGVDSTLKIQPAELGDSAVYLCASSLGRGTDTQYFGPGTRLTVL.

This chain uses TRBV7-2 with TRBJ2-5; 7 bases match TRBD2. The CDR3 extends over 17 amino acids. Germline CDR1 is SGHTA and CDR2 is FQGNSA. Trimming took 1 base from V and 2 from J; bases not matched to a gene: 10. CDR3 sequence (DNA): TGTGCCAGCAGCTTAGAGGTTGGGCTAGCGGTACAAGAGACCCAGTACTTC. Its protein is CASSLEVGLAVQETQYF.